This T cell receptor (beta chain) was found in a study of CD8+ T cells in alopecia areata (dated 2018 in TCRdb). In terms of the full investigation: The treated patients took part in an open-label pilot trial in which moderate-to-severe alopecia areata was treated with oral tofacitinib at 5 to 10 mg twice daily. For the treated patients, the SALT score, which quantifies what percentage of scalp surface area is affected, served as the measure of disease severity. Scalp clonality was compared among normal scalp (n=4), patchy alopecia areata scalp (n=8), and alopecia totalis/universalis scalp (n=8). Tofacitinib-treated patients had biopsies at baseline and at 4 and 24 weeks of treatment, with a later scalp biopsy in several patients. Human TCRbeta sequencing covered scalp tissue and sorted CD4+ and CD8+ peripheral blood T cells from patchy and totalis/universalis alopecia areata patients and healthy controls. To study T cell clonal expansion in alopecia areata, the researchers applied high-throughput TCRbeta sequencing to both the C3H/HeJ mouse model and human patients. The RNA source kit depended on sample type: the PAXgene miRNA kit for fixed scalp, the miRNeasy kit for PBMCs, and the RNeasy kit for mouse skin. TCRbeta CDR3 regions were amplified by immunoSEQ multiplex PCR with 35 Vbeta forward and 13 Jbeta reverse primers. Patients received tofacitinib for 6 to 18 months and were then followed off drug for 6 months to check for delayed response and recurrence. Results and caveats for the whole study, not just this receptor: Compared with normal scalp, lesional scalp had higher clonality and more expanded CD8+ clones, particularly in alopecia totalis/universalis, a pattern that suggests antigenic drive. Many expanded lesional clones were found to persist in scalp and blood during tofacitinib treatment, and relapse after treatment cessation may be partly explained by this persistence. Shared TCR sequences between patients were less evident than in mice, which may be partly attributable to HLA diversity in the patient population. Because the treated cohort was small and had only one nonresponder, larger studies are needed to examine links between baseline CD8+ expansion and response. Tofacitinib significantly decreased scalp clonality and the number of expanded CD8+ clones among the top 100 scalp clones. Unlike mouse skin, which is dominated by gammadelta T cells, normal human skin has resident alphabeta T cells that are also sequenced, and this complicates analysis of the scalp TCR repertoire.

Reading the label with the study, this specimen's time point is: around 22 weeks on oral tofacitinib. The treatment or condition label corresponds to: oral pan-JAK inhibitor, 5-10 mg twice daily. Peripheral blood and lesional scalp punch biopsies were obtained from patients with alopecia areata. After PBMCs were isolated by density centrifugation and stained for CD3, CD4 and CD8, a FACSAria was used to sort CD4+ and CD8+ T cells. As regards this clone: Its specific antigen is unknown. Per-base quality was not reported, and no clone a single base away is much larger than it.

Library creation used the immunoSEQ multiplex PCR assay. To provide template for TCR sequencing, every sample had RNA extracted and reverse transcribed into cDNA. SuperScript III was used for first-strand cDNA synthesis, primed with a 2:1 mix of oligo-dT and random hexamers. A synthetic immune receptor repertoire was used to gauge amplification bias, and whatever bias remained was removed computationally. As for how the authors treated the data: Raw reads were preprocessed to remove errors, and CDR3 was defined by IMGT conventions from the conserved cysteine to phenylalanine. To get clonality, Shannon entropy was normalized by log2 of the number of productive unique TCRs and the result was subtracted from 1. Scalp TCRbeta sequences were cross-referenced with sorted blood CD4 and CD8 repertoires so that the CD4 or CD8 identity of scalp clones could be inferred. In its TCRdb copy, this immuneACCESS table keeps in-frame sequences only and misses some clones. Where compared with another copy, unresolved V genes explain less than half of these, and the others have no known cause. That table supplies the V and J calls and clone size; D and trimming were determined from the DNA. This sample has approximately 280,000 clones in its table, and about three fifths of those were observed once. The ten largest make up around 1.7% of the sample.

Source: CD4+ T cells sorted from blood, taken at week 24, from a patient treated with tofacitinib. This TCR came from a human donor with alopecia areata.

This receptor carries the CDR3 CAWTPPLRTARGTGELFF. The nucleotide sequence is TGTGCCTGGACCCCTCCACTCCGGACAGCCAGAGGGACCGGGGAGCTGTTTTTT. Recombination linked TRBV30 to TRBJ2-2; the D segment could be TRBD1, given 6 matching bases. The CDR3, from cysteine to phenylalanine, totals 18 residues. Solely the CDR3 DNA is kept, with 54 bases framed from the first base. CDR1 and CDR2, per the germline V gene (reference sequence), are GTSNPN and SVGIG. A distance of 26 bases separates the germline ends of V and J, which lose 4 bases and 5 bases respectively.